The subject of this entry is one T cell receptor beta chain. The assay was immunoSEQ multiplex PCR, and TCRdb's table has in-frame clones only and misses some. The sample carries under 250,000 clones, almost 85% recorded once. This specimen belongs to a study of blood T cell repertoires in COVID-19. The overall study: The samples span acute and convalescent COVID-19 from the United States, Italy and Spain. From T cells, B-cell-depleted T cells, or PBMCs came the material, which was cDNA or gDNA.

Seattle researchers signed up patients amid active infection and tracked them longitudinally. This CDR3 is 15 amino acids long. The TCR comes from a woman aged 65 to 85 with COVID-19, enrolled during active disease. V gene TRBV12-1 combines with J gene TRBJ1-2; the DNA was not used to check the table's D call, TRBD1. TRBV12-1 is described as a pseudogene. The sample comprised peripheral blood. CDR3 protein: CASSSTDRDHYGYTF. The DNA of the CDR3 is TGTGCCAGCAGCTCCACCGACAGGGACCACTATGGCTACACCTTC.